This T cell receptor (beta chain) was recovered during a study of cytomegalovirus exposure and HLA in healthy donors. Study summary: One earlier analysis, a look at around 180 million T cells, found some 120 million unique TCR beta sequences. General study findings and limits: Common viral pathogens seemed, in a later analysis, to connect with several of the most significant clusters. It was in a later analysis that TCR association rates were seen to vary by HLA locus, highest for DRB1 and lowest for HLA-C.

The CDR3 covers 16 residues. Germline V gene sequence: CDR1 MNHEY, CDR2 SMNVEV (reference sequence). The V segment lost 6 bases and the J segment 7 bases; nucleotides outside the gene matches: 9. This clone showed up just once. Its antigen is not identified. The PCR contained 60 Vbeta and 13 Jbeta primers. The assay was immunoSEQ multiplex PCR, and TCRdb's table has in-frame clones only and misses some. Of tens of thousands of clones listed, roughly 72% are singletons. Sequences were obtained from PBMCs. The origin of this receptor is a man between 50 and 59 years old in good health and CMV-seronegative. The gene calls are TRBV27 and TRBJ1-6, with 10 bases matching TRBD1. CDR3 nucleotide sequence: TGTGCCAGCAGCCGACAGGGGGCGCCGGGGAATTCACCCCTCCACTTT. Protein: CASSRQGAPGNSPLHF.